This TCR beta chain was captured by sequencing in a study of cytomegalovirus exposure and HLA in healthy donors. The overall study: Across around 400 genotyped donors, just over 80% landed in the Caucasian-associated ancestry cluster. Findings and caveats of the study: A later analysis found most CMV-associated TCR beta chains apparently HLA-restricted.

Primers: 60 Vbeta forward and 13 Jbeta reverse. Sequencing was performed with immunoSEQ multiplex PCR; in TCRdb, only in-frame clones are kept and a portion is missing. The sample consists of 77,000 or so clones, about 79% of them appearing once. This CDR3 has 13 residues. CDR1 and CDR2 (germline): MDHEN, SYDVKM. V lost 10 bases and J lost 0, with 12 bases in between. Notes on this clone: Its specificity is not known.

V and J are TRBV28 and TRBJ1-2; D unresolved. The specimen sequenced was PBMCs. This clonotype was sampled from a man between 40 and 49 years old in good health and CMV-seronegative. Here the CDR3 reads CATWGGANYGYTF. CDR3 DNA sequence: TGTGCCACCTGGGGAGGTGCTAACTATGGCTACACCTTC.